The 12 T cell receptor beta chains below were found in one sample sequenced in a study of shared clonotypes between healthy human individuals. Repertoires were generated with immunoSEQ multiplex PCR, while TCRdb's copy carries only in-frame clones and drops some. The sample records 800,000 to 1,200,000 clones, more than 75% being singletons. The sequenced sample was memory CD4+ T cells from PBMCs. Subset in this sample: CD45RA-negative fraction. Source of these receptors: a man aged 18 to 29 in good health. Some clones in this sample may be carry-over from other donors' samples.

This clone was observed at least ten times. V gene TRBV7-9 combines with J gene TRBJ2-2, with D unclear. V was pared by 1 base and J by 4 bases, with 19 bases between. The V gene's germline CDR1 is SEHNR and CDR2 FQNEAQ (reference sequence). CDR3 length equals 18 residues. This CDR3 reads CASSLVRTFAEITGELFF. The DNA for the CDR3 is TGTGCCAGCAGCTTAGTGCGGACGTTCGCAGAAATCACCGGGGAGCTGTTTTTT.

This chain links TRBV5-5 with TRBJ2-7; 8 bases fit TRBD2. The CDR3 totals 15 residues. V lost 1 base, J lost 3 bases, and 6 bases stayed unmatched. Germline CDR1 and CDR2: SGHKS and YYEKEE (reference sequence). This CDR3 reads CASSLLVSGDYEQYF. CDR3 coding DNA: TGTGCCAGCAGCTTGCTCGTTAGCGGGGACTACGAGCAGTACTTC.

J is TRBJ1-1 and V is TRBV7-6; D is ambiguous. V was pared by 5 bases and J by 0 bases, with 13 bases between. The CDR3 loop spans 15 amino acids. CDR1 is SGHVS, CDR2 FNYEAQ, per germline. The CDR3 reads CASSQHKGLNTEAFF. The CDR3 nucleotides read TGTGCCAGCAGCCAGCACAAGGGCTTGAACACTGAAGCTTTCTTT. The full variable domain, its missing parts supplied by reference TRBV7-6 and TRBJ1-1, is GAGVSQSPRYKVTKRGQDVALRCDPISGHVSLYWYRQALGQGPEFLTYFNYEAQQDKSGLPNDRFSAERPEGSISTLTIQRTEQRDSAMYRCASSQHKGLNTEAFFGQGTRLTVV.

The rearrangement uses TRBV28 and TRBJ1-1; D unresolved. This CDR3 has 16 residues. V lost 7 bases, J lost 5 bases, and 23 bases lay in between. Per the germline V gene, CDR1 is MDHEN and CDR2 is SYDVKM. The CDR3 DNA is TGTGCCAGCAAAGCCTTCGACGGCGTCAGAGGAACTGAAGCTTTCTTT. It specifies CASKAFDGVRGTEAFF. Drawing the rest from reference TRBV28 and TRBJ1-1, the complete variable domain is DVKVTQSSRYLVKRTGEKVFLECVQDMDHENMFWYRQDPGLGLRLIYFSYDVKMKEKGDIPEGYSVSREKKERFSLILESASTNQTSMYLCASKAFDGVRGTEAFFGQGTRLTVV.

J is TRBJ2-5 and V is TRBV29-1, with TRBD2 as a possible D gene (7 bases). Germline V lookup: CDR1 SQVTM, CDR2 ANQGSEA. The V gene lost 6 bases and the J gene lost 4 bases, with 12 bases spanning the gap. The CDR3 length is 12 residues. CDR3 loop: CSVRAGAETQYF. The CDR3 DNA sequence: TGCAGCGTCCGGGCGGGGGCAGAGACCCAGTACTTC.

The chain has TRBV5-1 and TRBJ2-1, with no clear D. The V and J ends lost 1 base and 1 base respectively, with 15 bases between them. The CDR3 is 17 residues long. Germline V lookup: CDR1 SGHRS, CDR2 YFSETQ. CDR3 sequence reads: CASSLSGPSLSYNEQFF. The CDR3 nucleotides are TGCGCCAGCAGCTTGTCTGGGCCGTCCTTATCCTACAATGAGCAGTTCTTC.

This clone was detected only a few times. Other DNA sequences in this specimen translate into the identical CDR3. The chain couples TRBV7-9 to TRBJ2-3; unclear D gene. Trimming removed 0 bases at V and 2 bases at J, with 3 bases between. Germline CDR1 and CDR2: SEHNR and FQNEAQ (reference sequence). The length of the CDR3 is 13 residues. Here the CDR3 DNA reads TGTGCCAGCAGCTTAGCGGCCACAGATACGCAGTATTTT. Its translation: CASSLAATDTQYF.

V gene TRBV11-2 combines with J gene TRBJ2-3; TRBD1 might be the D (5 bases). V was cut by 5 bases and J by 8 bases, with 23 bases left in between. The CDR3 sequence is 16 residues long. Germline CDR1 SGHAT, CDR2 FQNNGV. CDR3 sequence reads: CASSPYRATEQGTQYF. The CDR3, as DNA: TGTGCCAGCAGCCCCTACCGGGCAACCGAGCAGGGTACGCAGTATTTT. The full variable domain, completed using reference TRBV11-2 and TRBJ2-3, is EAGVAQSPRYKIIEKRQSVAFWCNPISGHATLYWYQQILGQGPKLLIQFQNNGVVDDSQLPKDRFSAERLKGVDSTLKIQPAKLEDSAVYLCASSPYRATEQGTQYFGPGTRLTVL.

The chain recombines TRBV28 with TRBJ2-7; D is tentatively TRBD1 or TRBD2 (5 bases each). V was cut by 7 bases and J by 4 bases, with 20 bases left in between. The CDR3 covers 15 residues. Germline V gene lookup returns CDR1 MDHEN and CDR2 SYDVKM. CDR3 residues: CASIPVGTLRYEQYF. DNA for the CDR3: TGTGCCAGCATTCCTGTGGGGACCCTCCGGTACGAGCAGTACTTC.

In its sample, this clone was seen once. V is TRBV5-4 and J is TRBJ1-1, with a possible D match to TRBD1 (5 bases). The CDR3 has 15 amino acids. Trimming removed 4 bases at V and 5 bases at J, with 18 bases between. Germline values: CDR1 SGHNT, CDR2 YYREEE (reference sequence). CDR3 residues: CASSLPTGVITEAFF. The DNA of the CDR3 is TGTGCCAGCAGCCTCCCGACGGGGGTAATAACTGAAGCTTTCTTT.

The chain joins TRBV5-1 to TRBJ2-1; TRBD2 matches at 8 bases. The germline CDR1 and CDR2 sequences are SGHRS and YFSETQ. V lost 0 bases and J lost 7; bases outside the gene matches: 12. CDR3 length: 17 amino acids. The CDR3 here is CASSLGHAGGGKNEQFF. CDR3 DNA: TGCGCCAGCAGCTTGGGTCATGCGGGGGGCGGGAAGAATGAGCAGTTCTTC. The full variable domain, with the rest looked up from reference TRBV5-1 and TRBJ2-1, is KAGVTQTPRYLIKTRGQQVTLSCSPISGHRSVSWYQQTPGQGLQFLFEYFSETQRNKGNFPGRFSGRQFSNSRSEMNVSTLELGDSALYLCASSLGHAGGGKNEQFFGPGTRLTVL.

In its sample, this clone was seen once. This chain links TRBV11-3 with TRBJ2-7; 7 positions match TRBD1. CDR1 is SGHNT, CDR2 YENEEA, per germline. The CDR3 has 14 amino acids. J lost 2 bases, V lost 5 bases, and 6 bases had no gene match. This CDR3 is CASSPADRAYEQYF. Here the CDR3 DNA reads TGTGCCAGCAGCCCCGCCGACAGGGCCTACGAGCAGTACTTC.